The T cell receptor (beta chain) under discussion was sequenced for a study of blood T cell repertoires in COVID-19. Overall study context: The United States, Italy and Spain provided the acute and convalescent COVID-19 samples.

Looked up from germline, CDR1 is SGHNT and CDR2 is YENEEA. Trimming cost V 4 bases and J 0 bases; bases outside gene matches: 5. The length of the CDR3 is 16 residues. Some clones are missing from TCRdb's copy, which holds only in-frame ones; the method was immunoSEQ multiplex PCR. The sample lists some 100,000 clones; roughly nine tenths were seen once. The genes are TRBV11-3 and TRBJ1-3; 8 bases match TRBD1. The receptor's source is a man aged 45-60 years with acute or convalescent COVID-19. Sequenced input: peripheral blood. In nucleotides, the CDR3 is TGTGCCAGCAGCTCCAGGGGGCTCAACTCTGGAAACACCATATATTTT. Translation gives CASSSRGLNSGNTIYF.